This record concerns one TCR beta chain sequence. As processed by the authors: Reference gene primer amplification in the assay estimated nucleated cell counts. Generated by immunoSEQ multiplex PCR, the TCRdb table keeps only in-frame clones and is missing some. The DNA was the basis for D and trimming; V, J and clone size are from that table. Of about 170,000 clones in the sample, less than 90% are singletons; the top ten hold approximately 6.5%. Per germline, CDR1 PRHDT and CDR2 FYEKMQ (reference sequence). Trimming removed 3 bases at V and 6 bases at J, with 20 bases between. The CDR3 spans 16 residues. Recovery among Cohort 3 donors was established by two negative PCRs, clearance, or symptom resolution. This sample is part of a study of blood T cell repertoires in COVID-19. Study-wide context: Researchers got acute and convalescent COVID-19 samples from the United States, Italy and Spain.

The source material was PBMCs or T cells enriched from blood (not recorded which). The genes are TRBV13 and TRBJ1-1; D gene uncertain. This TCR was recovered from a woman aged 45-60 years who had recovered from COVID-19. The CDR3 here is CASSFNPVGRLSEAFF. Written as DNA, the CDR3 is TGTGCCAGCAGCTTTAATCCCGTGGGGAGACTTTCTGAAGCTTTCTTT.